Sequencing of this T cell receptor beta chain was carried out in a study of blood T cells in healthy people across ages. Regarding the study as a whole: As age increased, TCR beta diversity per million T cells fell in a roughly linear fashion. TCR beta diversity correlated strongly with naive T cell percentage.

The junction had 3 bases not matched to a gene; V was cut back by 6 bases and J by 4 bases. Per germline, CDR1 LNHDA and CDR2 SQIVND (reference sequence). The CDR3 runs to 13 residues. Peripheral blood from each donor was collected in a volume of 9.5 to 10 milliliters. A sample-barcoded 5' primer and a J-beta primer mix were used in a second PCR of roughly 6 to 11 cycles. Tags on each cDNA molecule came from a template-switch adaptor with 12 random nucleotides. TCRdb fed the 5' RACE reads into MiXCR, producing one record per CDR3 protein. Among about 630,000 distinct CDR3 sequences listed, 20% to 25% were seen once. Notes on this clonotype: The antigen is unknown.

Source material: blood. This receptor was taken from a man in his 70s in good health. The rearrangement uses TRBV19 and TRBJ1-2; 9 bases map to TRBD1. CDR3 DNA sequence: TGTGCCAGTAGCGACAGGGGGAGCTATGGCTACACCTTC. Translation: CASSDRGSYGYTF.